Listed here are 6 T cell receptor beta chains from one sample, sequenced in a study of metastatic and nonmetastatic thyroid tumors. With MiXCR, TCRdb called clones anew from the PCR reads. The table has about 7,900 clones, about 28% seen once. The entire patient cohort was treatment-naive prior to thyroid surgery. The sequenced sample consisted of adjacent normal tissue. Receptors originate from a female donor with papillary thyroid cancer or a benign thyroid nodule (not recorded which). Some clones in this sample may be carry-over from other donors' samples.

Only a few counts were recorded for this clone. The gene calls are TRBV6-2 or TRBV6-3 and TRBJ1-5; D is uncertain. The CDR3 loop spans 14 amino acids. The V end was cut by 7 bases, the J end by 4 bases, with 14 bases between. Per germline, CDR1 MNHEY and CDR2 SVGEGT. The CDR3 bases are TGTGCCAGCACCAAGGACGGTGCTAATCAGCCCCAGCATTTT. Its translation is CASTKDGANQPQHF.

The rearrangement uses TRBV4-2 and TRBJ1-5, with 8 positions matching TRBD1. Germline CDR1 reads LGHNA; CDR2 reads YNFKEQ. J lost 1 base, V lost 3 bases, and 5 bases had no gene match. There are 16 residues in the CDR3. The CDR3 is CASSHRHRGSNQPQHF. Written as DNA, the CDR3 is TGTGCCAGCAGCCACCGACACAGGGGGAGCAATCAGCCCCAGCATTTT.

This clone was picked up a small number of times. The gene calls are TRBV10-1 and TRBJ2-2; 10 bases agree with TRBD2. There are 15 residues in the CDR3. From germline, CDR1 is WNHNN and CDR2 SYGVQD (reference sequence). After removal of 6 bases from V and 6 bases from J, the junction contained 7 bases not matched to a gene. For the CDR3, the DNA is TGCGCCAGCAGCGAATCTAGCGGGAGCCCCGGGGAGCTGTTTTTT. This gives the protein CASSESSGSPGELFF.

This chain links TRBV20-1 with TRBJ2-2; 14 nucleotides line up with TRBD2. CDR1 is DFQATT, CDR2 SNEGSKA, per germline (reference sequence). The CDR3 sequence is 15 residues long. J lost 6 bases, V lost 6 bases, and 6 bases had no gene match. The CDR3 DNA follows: TGCAGTGCACCCGGACTAGCGGGAGGACCCGGGGAGCTGTTTTTT. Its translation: CSAPGLAGGPGELFF.

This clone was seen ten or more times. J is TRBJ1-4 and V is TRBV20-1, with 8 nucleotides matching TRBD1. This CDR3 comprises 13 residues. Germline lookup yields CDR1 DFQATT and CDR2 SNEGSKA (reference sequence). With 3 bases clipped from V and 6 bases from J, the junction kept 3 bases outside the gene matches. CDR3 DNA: TGCAGTGCTAGCTCGGACAGGGATGAAAAACTGTTTTTT. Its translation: CSASSDRDEKLFF.

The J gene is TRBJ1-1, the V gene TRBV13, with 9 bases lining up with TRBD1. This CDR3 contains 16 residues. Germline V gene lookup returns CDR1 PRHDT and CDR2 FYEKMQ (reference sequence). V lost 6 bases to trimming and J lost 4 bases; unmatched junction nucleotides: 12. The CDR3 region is CASSRGDRESGTEAFF. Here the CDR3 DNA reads TGTGCCAGCAGTCGAGGGGACAGGGAATCGGGCACTGAAGCTTTCTTT.